This T cell receptor (beta chain) was identified in a study of naive and memory T cell subsets. Whole-study findings and limits: Potentially, T cell activation and differentiation skew this RNA-based measurement.

Amplification of ligated cDNA took four PCR rounds with SP2 and nested alpha and beta constant primers. TCRdb reprocessed the UMI-ligation and nested PCR reads with MiXCR, giving one entry per CDR3 protein. The sample contains 25,000 to 30,000 distinct CDR3 sequences, under 6.5% of which appear only once. At least ten counts were recorded for this clonotype. Its antigen remains unidentified. The CDR3 loop spans 17 amino acids. Germline CDR1 and CDR2: SGHKS and YYEKEE (reference sequence). The trim removed 3 bases at V and 0 bases at J, leaving 6 bases unmatched. The library had UMIs added by 3' ligation of an oligonucleotide to TCR cDNA. RNA was extracted from under 3 ml of whole blood of healthy adults. Unsorted total RNA, roughly 1 to 1,100 ng, was DNase treated before reverse transcription.

The source of this sequence is an adult in good health. Sequences were obtained from blood. The chain has TRBV5-5 and TRBJ2-1; 10 bases map to TRBD2. CDR3 sequence: CASSSGASGSSYNEQFF. The CDR3 coding sequence is TGTGCCAGCAGCTCGGGGGCTAGCGGGAGCTCCTACAATGAGCAGTTCTTC.